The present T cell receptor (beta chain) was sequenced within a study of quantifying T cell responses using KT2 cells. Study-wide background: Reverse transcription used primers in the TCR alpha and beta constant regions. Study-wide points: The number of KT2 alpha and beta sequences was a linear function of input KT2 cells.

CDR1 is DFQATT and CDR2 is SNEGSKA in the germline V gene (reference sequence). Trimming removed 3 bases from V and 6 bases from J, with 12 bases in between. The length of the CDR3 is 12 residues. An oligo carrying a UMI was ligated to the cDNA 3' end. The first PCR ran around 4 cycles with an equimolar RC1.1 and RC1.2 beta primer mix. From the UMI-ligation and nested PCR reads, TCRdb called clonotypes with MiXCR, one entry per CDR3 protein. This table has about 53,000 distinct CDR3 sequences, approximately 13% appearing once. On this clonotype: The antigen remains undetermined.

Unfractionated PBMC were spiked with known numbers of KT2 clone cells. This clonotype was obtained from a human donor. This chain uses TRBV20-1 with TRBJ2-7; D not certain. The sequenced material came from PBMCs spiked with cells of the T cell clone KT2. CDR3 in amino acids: CSARLFEAEQYF. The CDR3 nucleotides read TGCAGTGCTAGGCTATTTGAGGCCGAGCAGTACTTC.